These 11 T cell receptor beta chains were all obtained from the same sample, sequenced in a study of CD8+CD57+ T cells in acquired aplastic anemia (dated by TCRdb to 2017 to 2018). Flow cytometry had shown CD8+CD57+ cell expansion in the patients selected for sequencing. Sequenced on an Illumina HiSeq 2000. TCR beta VDJ combination and CDR3 sequence profiling used genomic DNA as the template. Using fastp at Q25 and MiXCR, TCRdb reprocessed the public reads and kept productive beta chains. Rows with one shared CDR3 protein collapse into an entry with the most common genes and DNA. The sample records about 98,000 distinct CDR3 sequences, less than 75% of which are singletons. Clones ranked in the top ten supply 65% of the sample. The sequencing sample was made of sorted CD4+, CD8+, or CD8+CD57+ T cells (not recorded which) from PBMCs. The receptors stem from a human donor with aplastic anemia.

J is TRBJ2-7 and V is TRBV20-1; 9 bases map to TRBD1. The germline gives CDR1 DFQATT, CDR2 SNEGSKA (reference sequence). This CDR3 is built from 14 residues. Germline trimming cut 0 bases from V and 3 bases from J; bases unmatched to any gene: 3. The CDR3 loop reads CSARDHRGLYEQYF. The CDR3 nucleotides read TGCAGTGCTAGAGATCACAGGGGGCTCTACGAGCAGTACTTC.

This clonotype was detected ten times or more. The chain combines TRBV20-1 with TRBJ2-1, with D perhaps matching TRBD2 (6 bases). CDR3 size: 14 residues. Germline lookup yields CDR1 DFQATT and CDR2 SNEGSKA (reference sequence). The V end lost 3 bases, the J end lost 6 bases, and 15 bases lay between the germline ends. CDR3 sequence (DNA): TGCAGTGCTAGGGCTTATTTTAGCGGCAATGAGCAGTTCTTC. It specifies CSARAYFSGNEQFF.

The chain carries TRBV10-2 and TRBJ2-7; no firm D call. Deletions cut 6 bases from V and 6 bases from J, with 9 bases between. CDR1 is WSHSY and CDR2 is SAAADI in the germline V gene. This CDR3 comprises 11 residues. The CDR3 is CASSAMGEQYF. The DNA of the CDR3 is TGCGCCAGCAGCGCGATGGGCGAGCAGTACTTC.

This chain joins TRBV5-1 and TRBJ2-7, with 10 bases matching TRBD2. CDR3 length: 16 residues. Unmatched junction bases numbered 7, after V lost 4 bases and J lost 0 bases. Germline V gene sequence: CDR1 SGHRS, CDR2 YFSETQ. The CDR3 loop reads CASSGPLAGDSYEQYF. The CDR3 DNA is TGCGCCAGCAGCGGACCTCTAGCGGGGGACTCCTACGAGCAGTACTTC.

V and J are TRBV10-3 and TRBJ2-7, with 7 bases matching TRBD1. CDR3 size: 15 residues. CDR1 is ENHRY, CDR2 SYGVKD, per germline. V lost 4 bases and J lost 2; bases outside the gene matches: 8. In nucleotides, the CDR3 is TGTGCCATCAGTGGGGCCGGGACAGCTACCTACGAGCAGTACTTC. It codes for CAISGAGTATYEQYF.

This chain links TRBV10-3 with TRBJ2-5; TRBD1 is a possible D gene (6 bases). The CDR3 has 15 amino acids. Looked up from germline, CDR1 is ENHRY and CDR2 is SYGVKD. Deletions cut 6 bases from V and 7 bases from J, with 21 bases between. This CDR3 reads CAISGSGTSSSTQYF. DNA of the CDR3: TGTGCCATCAGCGGATCCGGGACATCTTCTTCGACCCAGTACTTC.

V is TRBV20-1 and J is TRBJ2-3, with 9 bases aligning to TRBD2. There are 15 residues in the CDR3. Trimming at V came to 6 bases and at J to 5 bases, leaving 12 bases not matched to a gene. Germline V gene data show CDR1 as DFQATT and CDR2 as SNEGSKA (reference sequence). The CDR3 DNA is TGCAGTGCCCTCGCGGGGGGGGCGGTCGGAGATACGCAGTATTTT. Encoded protein: CSALAGGAVGDTQYF.

The table lists this clonotype with many counts. The V and J genes are TRBV20-1 and TRBJ1-4; a possible D gene is TRBD1 (5 bases). V shed 6 bases and J shed 4 bases, with 15 bases lying between them. Germline CDR1 DFQATT, CDR2 SNEGSKA (reference sequence). This CDR3 has 14 amino acids. Written as DNA, the CDR3 is TGCAGTGCGCCGATAGGGGCTGTTAATGAAAAACTGTTTTTT. It encodes CSAPIGAVNEKLFF.

This clonotype was picked up many times. V gene TRBV27 combines with J gene TRBJ1-1; TRBD1 agrees at 7 bases. V lost 6 bases to trimming and J lost 3 bases; unmatched junction nucleotides: 4. Germline CDR1 and CDR2: MNHEY and SMNVEV (reference sequence). The CDR3 has 13 amino acids. CDR3 amino acids: CASRPTGDTEAFF. CDR3 bases: TGTGCCAGCAGACCTACAGGGGACACTGAAGCTTTCTTT.

This chain joins TRBV5-6 and TRBJ2-1; 8 bases map to TRBD1. Trimming took 4 bases from V and 12 from J; bases not matched to a gene: 21. CDR3 length equals 17 residues. Germline V gene lookup returns CDR1 SGHDT and CDR2 YYEEEE. The CDR3: CASSPPPDRVRPGGQFF. In nucleotides, the CDR3 is TGTGCCAGCAGCCCCCCCCCGGACAGGGTTCGGCCTGGGGGGCAGTTCTTC.

This clonotype appeared many times. This chain connects TRBV20-1 to TRBJ2-2, with 10 bases matching TRBD1. Germline CDR1 and CDR2: DFQATT and SNEGSKA (reference sequence). This CDR3 region has 16 residues. The ends lost 0 bases at V and 3 bases at J; junction bases unmatched: 4. This CDR3 reads CSARDPGTGDTGELFF. DNA for the CDR3: TGCAGTGCTAGAGATCCCGGGACAGGGGACACCGGGGAGCTGTTTTTT.